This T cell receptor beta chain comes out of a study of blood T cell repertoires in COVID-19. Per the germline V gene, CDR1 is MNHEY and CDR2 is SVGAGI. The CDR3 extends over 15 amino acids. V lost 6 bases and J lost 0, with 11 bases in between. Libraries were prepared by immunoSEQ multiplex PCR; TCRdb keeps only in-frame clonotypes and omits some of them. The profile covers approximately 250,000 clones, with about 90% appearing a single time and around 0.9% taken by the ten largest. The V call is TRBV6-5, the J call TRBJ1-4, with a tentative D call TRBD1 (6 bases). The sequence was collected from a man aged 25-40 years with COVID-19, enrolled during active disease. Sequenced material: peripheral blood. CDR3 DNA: TGTGCCAGCAGGCCAGGGGTGACAACTAATGAAAAACTGTTTTTT. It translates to CASRPGVTTNEKLFF.